The 30 T cell receptor beta chains below come from one sample, sequenced in a study of cytomegalovirus exposure and HLA in healthy donors. The primer mix had 60 Vbeta and 13 Jbeta primers. TCRdb's table, derived via immunoSEQ multiplex PCR, lists solely in-frame clones and lacks some. The sample carries 100,000 to 150,000 clones, about 86% recorded once. Specimen: PBMCs. The receptors were sampled from a woman in her 40s in good health and CMV-seronegative.

The genes are TRBV5-1 and TRBJ2-5; D uncertain. Trimming pared 0 bases from V and 4 bases from J, leaving 7 bases between. Germline loops: CDR1 SGHRS, CDR2 YFSETQ. The CDR3 has 13 amino acids. The CDR3: CASSLARGETQYF. The DNA of the CDR3 is TGCGCCAGCAGCTTGGCACGAGGAGAGACCCAGTACTTC.

The J gene is TRBJ2-5, the V gene TRBV29-1, with no clear D. Looked up from germline, CDR1 is SQVTM and CDR2 is ANQGSEA. Trimming shortened V by 1 base and J by 2 bases, and 14 bases separated the two germline ends. The CDR3 runs to 15 residues. The CDR3 loop reads CSVEVRRVFQETQYF. The CDR3 DNA is TGCAGCGTTGAAGTTCGTCGGGTATTTCAAGAGACCCAGTACTTC.

This clone was observed a handful of times. The rearrangement links TRBV4-1 to TRBJ2-1; 8 bases align to TRBD2. Germline V gene lookup returns CDR1 MGHRA and CDR2 YSYEKL. With V trimmed by 2 bases and J by 7 bases, 7 bases remained unmatched. The CDR3 is 15 residues long. CDR3 in DNA: TGCGCCAGCAGCCAATCCTTCGGGGGGGGGAATGAGCAGTTCTTC. This sequence encodes CASSQSFGGGNEQFF.

In its sample, this clone was seen once. The chain joins TRBV2 to TRBJ2-2; D is perhaps TRBD2 (6 bases). This CDR3 is built from 14 residues. Germline V CDR1 and CDR2: SNHLY, FYNNEI. V was clipped by 6 bases and J by 4 bases, with 12 bases between them. The CDR3 DNA reads as TGTGCCAGCAGACTAGCAGTCGGCACCGGGGAGCTGTTTTTT. Residues: CASRLAVGTGELFF.

The CDR3 nucleotides read TGTGCCAGTAGTATAAAACAGTACTATGGCTACACCTTC. This gives the protein CASSIKQYYGYTF. This chain uses TRBV19 with TRBJ1-2, with D unresolved. Germline V gene lookup returns CDR1 LNHDA and CDR2 SQIVND (reference sequence). The CDR3 has 13 residues. Between the trimmed V and J ends, which lost 2 bases and 3 bases, there was a span of 7 bases.

The CDR3 DNA follows: TGCAGCGTTGAAGGCTCGGCTAGCAGCTACGAGCAGTACTTC. Encoded protein: CSVEGSASSYEQYF. This chain connects TRBV29-1 to TRBJ2-7; D is possibly TRBD2 (5 bases). The CDR3 has 14 amino acids. CDR1 is SQVTM and CDR2 is ANQGSEA in the germline V gene. Trimming removed 1 base from V and 3 bases from J, with 13 bases in between.

This sequence joins TRBV19 and TRBJ1-3; no firm D call. This CDR3 region has 14 residues. CDR1 is LNHDA, CDR2 SQIVND, per germline (reference sequence). V shed 8 bases and J shed 0 bases, with 11 bases lying between them. The CDR3 DNA reads TGTGCCAGTGCCGAACTTTCCTCTGGAAACACCATATATTTT. Its protein product is CASAELSSGNTIYF.

The CDR3 here is CASSLGTSPHEQYF. DNA for the CDR3: TGTGCCAGCAGCTTGGGGACTAGTCCCCACGAGCAGTACTTC. The rearrangement joins TRBV5-6 to TRBJ2-7; 7 nucleotides align to TRBD2. With 0 bases clipped from V and 5 bases from J, the junction kept 5 bases outside the gene matches. This CDR3 is 14 amino acids long. The germline CDR1 and CDR2 sequences are SGHDT and YYEEEE.

The CDR3: CASSSRDRAEAFF. The CDR3, as DNA: TGTGCCAGCAGCTCCCGGGACAGGGCGGAAGCTTTCTTT. The chain links TRBV7-9 to TRBJ1-1; 9 bases match TRBD1. The CDR3 covers 13 residues. The germline V gene has CDR1 SEHNR and CDR2 FQNEAQ (reference sequence). Trimming removed 4 bases from V and 8 bases from J; junction bases left unmatched: 5.

This clone was counted once. The J gene is TRBJ1-1, the V gene TRBV13; weak D call: TRBD1 (5 bases). Trimming cost V 5 bases and J 5 bases, with 9 bases left between them. This CDR3 contains 12 residues. Germline loops: CDR1 PRHDT, CDR2 FYEKMQ (reference sequence). The CDR3 spells CASSRGLTEAFF. CDR3 sequence (DNA): TGTGCCAGCAGCAGGGGATTGACTGAAGCTTTCTTT.

The chain uses TRBV30 and TRBJ2-7, with 7 bases identical to TRBD1. CDR1 is GTSNPN and CDR2 is SVGIG in the germline V gene (reference sequence). V was clipped by 0 bases and J by 4 bases; unmatched bases: 3. The CDR3 extends over 13 amino acids. This chain's CDR3 is CAWSVARGYEQYF. In DNA, the CDR3 is TGTGCCTGGAGTGTAGCCAGGGGGTACGAGCAGTACTTC.

Regarding this clone: The junction does not match germline at one end; this may be a read error. The chain has TRBV7-9 and TRBJ1-4; D unclear. The CDR3 consists of 18 residues. Germline CDR1 reads SEHNR; CDR2 reads FQNEAQ (reference sequence). CDR3 protein: CSSRSNIGGAAGREKLFF. In DNA, the CDR3 is TGTTCCAGCAGGTCCAATATAGGAGGCGCGGCTGGTCGGGAAAAACTGTTTTTT.

The chain has TRBV11-2 and TRBJ1-1; D perhaps matches TRBD1 (6 bases). Per germline, CDR1 SGHAT and CDR2 FQNNGV. Between the trimmed V and J ends, which lost 8 bases and 1 base, there was a span of 11 bases. This CDR3 has 13 amino acids. As DNA, the CDR3 is TGTGCCAGCTGGGGGCGAGGGAACACTGAAGCTTTCTTT. Translation gives CASWGRGNTEAFF.

CDR3 sequence reads: CASGGVAGAYEQYF. The CDR3 DNA reads TGTGCCTCAGGTGGGGTAGCGGGGGCCTACGAGCAGTACTTC. This chain joins TRBV2 and TRBJ2-7; 9 bases map to TRBD2. V shed 11 bases, J shed 2 bases, and the junction held 10 bases outside the gene matches. This CDR3 contains 14 residues. Germline V gene lookup returns CDR1 SNHLY and CDR2 FYNNEI.

The chain combines TRBV6-5 with TRBJ1-1; D gene ambiguous. Germline V gene data show CDR1 as MNHEY and CDR2 as SVGAGI. CDR3 length equals 13 residues. This CDR3 is CAHARGSNTEAFF. In DNA, the CDR3 is TGTGCGCACGCAAGAGGTTCGAACACTGAAGCTTTCTTT.

The chain recombines TRBV19 with TRBJ2-5; the match to TRBD2 covers 10 bases. The CDR3 runs 14 residues. In germline, CDR1 is LNHDA, CDR2 SQIVND (reference sequence). V was pared by 6 bases and J by 2 bases, with 3 bases of the junction left unmatched. CDR3 loop: CASSGLAAQETQYF. The DNA for the CDR3 is TGTGCCAGTAGCGGACTAGCGGCACAAGAGACCCAGTACTTC.

The rearrangement links TRBV4-2 to TRBJ1-2; maybe TRBD1 (5 bases). Germline V gene sequence: CDR1 LGHNA, CDR2 YNFKEQ. Between the trimmed V and J ends, which lost 0 bases and 4 bases, there was a span of 12 bases. CDR3 length: 15 amino acids. The CDR3: CASSQDHGGSYGYTF. The CDR3 DNA reads TGTGCCAGCAGCCAAGATCACGGGGGGAGCTATGGCTACACCTTC.

The V gene is TRBV5-1, the J gene TRBJ2-7; 7 bases are a match to TRBD2. V shed 7 bases and J 2 bases; nucleotides not matched to a gene: 12. This CDR3 spans 15 amino acids. The germline V gene has CDR1 SGHRS and CDR2 YFSETQ. CDR3 protein: CASANRDGLAYEQYF. The CDR3 region has the DNA TGCGCCAGCGCAAACCGGGACGGACTAGCCTACGAGCAGTACTTC.

The table lists this clone with a count of one. The chain combines TRBV5-1 with TRBJ2-5, with 9 bases aligning to TRBD1. Germline V gene data show CDR1 as SGHRS and CDR2 as YFSETQ. The CDR3 consists of 15 residues. V gave up 4 bases and J gave up 0 bases; unmatched junction bases: 4. CDR3 DNA: TGCGCCAGCAGCCTCCGGGACAGGGACCAAGAGACCCAGTACTTC. It is translated as CASSLRDRDQETQYF. Drawing the rest from reference TRBV5-1 and TRBJ2-5, the complete variable domain is KAGVTQTPRYLIKTRGQQVTLSCSPISGHRSVSWYQQTPGQGLQFLFEYFSETQRNKGNFPGRFSGRQFSNSRSEMNVSTLELGDSALYLCASSLRDRDQETQYFGPGTRLLVL.

The chain links TRBV6-1 to TRBJ2-1, with TRBD1 as a possible D gene (6 bases). Looked up from germline, CDR1 is MNHNS and CDR2 is SASEGT. The CDR3 is 14 amino acids. The V end lost 7 bases, the J end lost 1 base, and 11 bases lay between the germline ends. CDR3 loop: CASTHRESYNEQFF. The CDR3 DNA follows: TGTGCCAGCACGCACAGGGAATCCTACAATGAGCAGTTCTTC.

The gene calls are TRBV19 and TRBJ2-2; no clear D. Per the germline V gene, CDR1 is LNHDA and CDR2 is SQIVND (reference sequence). The V gene lost 7 bases and the J gene lost 8 bases, with 5 bases spanning the gap. There are 10 residues in the CDR3. The CDR3, as DNA: TGTGCCAGTATAAAAGGGGAGCTGTTTTTT. This translates into CASIKGELFF.

The genes are TRBV7-3 and TRBJ2-3; 8 bases agree with TRBD2. V was clipped by 1 base and J by 2 bases; unmatched bases: 2. The CDR3 length is 15 residues. Germline V gene sequence: CDR1 SGHTA, CDR2 FQGTGA. The CDR3 loop reads CASSLIGRATDTQYF. CDR3 DNA sequence: TGTGCCAGCAGCTTAATCGGGAGGGCCACAGATACGCAGTATTTT. The entire variable domain, with the rest obtained from reference TRBV7-3 and TRBJ2-3, is as follows: GAGVSQTPSNKVTEKGKYVELRCDPISGHTALYWYRQSLGQGPEFLIYFQGTGAADDSGLPNDRFFAVRPEGSVSTLKIQRTERGDSAVYLCASSLIGRATDTQYFGPGTRLTVL.

The chain joins TRBV7-3 to TRBJ1-1, with TRBD1 identical over 8 bases. The CDR3 loop spans 14 amino acids. CDR1 is SGHTA and CDR2 is FQGTGA in the germline V gene. J was trimmed by 5 bases and V by 5 bases; bases with no gene match: 7. The CDR3 loop is CASSLGQGHTEAFF. CDR3 sequence (DNA): TGTGCCAGCAGCCTAGGACAGGGACATACTGAAGCTTTCTTT.

For this clone: Sequence at one end of the junction differs from germline and may be a read error. This chain connects TRBV7-9 to TRBJ1-1, with TRBD1 as a possible D gene (5 bases). Per germline, CDR1 SEHNR and CDR2 FQNEAQ (reference sequence). This CDR3 comprises 18 residues. CDR3 residues: CSSSLRGLGVPMNTEAFF. Written as DNA, the CDR3 is TGTTCCAGCAGCTTAAGGGGTCTTGGAGTGCCGATGAACACTGAAGCTTTCTTT.

The V gene is TRBV7-2, the J gene TRBJ2-5; 8 nucleotides line up with TRBD2. The germline V gene has CDR1 SGHTA and CDR2 FQGNSA. This CDR3 contains 15 residues. The trim removed 1 base at V and 2 bases at J, leaving 3 bases unmatched. In nucleotides, the CDR3 is TGTGCCAGCAGCTTAGGAACGGGAGGGCAAGAGACCCAGTACTTC. Protein: CASSLGTGGQETQYF. Combining the CDR3 with reference TRBV7-2 and TRBJ2-5 gives the whole variable domain GAGVSQSPSNKVTEKGKDVELRCDPISGHTALYWYRQSLGQGLEFLIYFQGNSAPDKSGLPSDRFSAERTGGSVSTLTIQRTQQEDSAVYLCASSLGTGGQETQYFGPGTRLLVL.

This clone was observed once. The DNA for the CDR3 is TGTGCCAGCAGCTTAGGGTGGGGCAGGGCCCACAATGAGCAGTTCTTC. Its protein is CASSLGWGRAHNEQFF. The chain employs TRBV7-9 and TRBJ2-1, with TRBD1 as a possible D gene (5 bases). Trimming removed 1 base at V and 5 bases at J, with 15 bases between. CDR1 and CDR2 (germline): SEHNR, FQNEAQ (reference sequence). This CDR3 has 16 amino acids. The full variable domain, with the rest looked up from reference TRBV7-9 and TRBJ2-1, is DTGVSQNPRHKITKRGQNVTFRCDPISEHNRLYWYRQTLGQGPEFLTYFQNEAQLEKSRLLSDRFSAERPKGSFSTLEIQRTEQGDSAMYLCASSLGWGRAHNEQFFGPGTRLTVL.

V and J are TRBV19 and TRBJ1-5; D not certain. The CDR3 is 15 amino acids. Germline V CDR1 and CDR2: LNHDA, SQIVND (reference sequence). With 4 bases removed from V and 1 base from J, the gap between germline ends came to 11 bases. CDR3 protein: CASSREGTSNQPQHF. CDR3 nucleotides: TGTGCCAGTAGTAGGGAGGGAACGAGCAATCAGCCCCAGCATTTT. Full variable domain (rest looked up from reference TRBV19 and TRBJ1-5): DGGITQSPKYLFRKEGQNVTLSCEQNLNHDAMYWYRQDPGQGLRLIYYSQIVNDFQKGDIAEGYSVSREKKESFPLTVTSAQKNPTAFYLCASSREGTSNQPQHFGDGTRLSIL.

The chain is built from TRBV7-8 and TRBJ1-2; D uncertain. Trimming left V 8 bases short and J 0 bases short, with 7 bases between. The CDR3 extends over 12 amino acids. The germline CDR1 and CDR2 sequences are SGHVS and FQNEAQ. The CDR3, as DNA: TGTGCCAGCGGGCAGACTAACTATGGCTACACCTTC. Its protein is CASGQTNYGYTF.

This clone has a single count. The chain recombines TRBV27 with TRBJ1-5, with 7 positions matching TRBD1. CDR1 and CDR2 from the germline V gene are MNHEY and SMNVEV (reference sequence). V lost 1 base and J lost 4; bases outside the gene matches: 13. The length of the CDR3 is 18 residues. CDR3 in DNA: TGTGCCAGCAGTTTATATTCAGACAGGGTAGGATGGAATCAGCCCCAGCATTTT. This codes for CASSLYSDRVGWNQPQHF.

This chain connects TRBV18 to TRBJ2-1; 11 bases agree with TRBD2. The CDR3 extends over 15 amino acids. The trim removed 6 bases at V and 6 bases at J, leaving 7 bases unmatched. Germline V gene sequence: CDR1 KGHSH, CDR2 LQKENI. The DNA of the CDR3 is TGTGCCAGCTCCCGAACTAGCGGGAGTGGCAATGAGCAGTTCTTC. Translating gives CASSRTSGSGNEQFF.